This T cell receptor (beta chain) was profiled in a study of blood T cells in healthy people across ages (dated by TCRdb to the mid-2010s). For the study in its entirety: Template switching captured roughly one uniquely barcoded TCR beta cDNA molecule per two T cells in model experiments. To track age-related changes in TCR beta repertoire diversity, the study relied on deep sequencing normalized with unique cDNA molecular identifiers. Donors were grouped into four age groups: young (average approximately 15 years), middle-aged (39), aged (around 60) and long-lived (over 80). For two donors (one aged 18 to 29 and one aged 80 or older), the study analyzed two additional independent replicas of 1 million unique cDNA reads from the same blood draw. General findings and caveats noted by the study authors: Compared with the aged group, the long-lived group had more naive CD4+ T cells, fewer expanded clones and increased TCR diversity, suggesting age selection. Observed TCR beta diversity per million T cells fell roughly linearly with age, and a significant reduction was already apparent by age approximately 40. Donor CMV infection status was unknown, potentially confounding age-related changes in expanded clonotypes. Total diversity estimates from one million sequenced T cells were considered lower bounds and underestimates. Bulk unsorted PBMC profiling prevented conclusive comparison of naive and antigen-experienced compartments. The percentage of naive T cells measured by flow cytometry correlated strongly with observed TCR beta diversity.

Counted from cysteine to phenylalanine, this CDR3 has 14 amino acids. Just CDR3 DNA is preserved here, 42 bases in frame from base 1. The germline V gene encodes CDR1 SGHTA and CDR2 FQGTGA. Systemically healthy Caucasian individuals from Russia, about 38 in total and aged about 6 to 95 years, were included as donors. About 9.8 milliliters of peripheral blood were drawn from each donor into EDTA-treated Vacutainer tubes. Ficoll-Paque density-gradient centrifugation was used to isolate PBMCs, with at least 6.5 million per sample. Total RNA was extracted from PBMCs with Trizol reagent, with at least 6 micrograms obtained per sample. The percentages of naive CD45RAhigh/CD27high T cells were determined by flow cytometry on a PBMC aliquot from every donor. This clonotype came up many times. The target of this receptor is not known. At one end the junction does not follow the germline gene, possibly because of a read error.

Libraries came from 5' RACE. The sequencer was an Illumina HiSeq 2500. The second PCR ran for about 7 to 11 cycles and used a J-beta primer mix along with a sample-barcoded 5' primer. A unique molecular identifier was introduced onto each TCR beta cDNA molecule by a template-switch 5' adaptor carrying 12 random nucleotides. Each sample yielded at least 3 million CDR3-containing paired-end reads. The Mint cDNA synthesis kit, primed by a TRBC-specific oligonucleotide, was used to synthesize first-strand cDNA from all RNA. All cDNA was treated with uracil-DNA glycosylase and then went through a first 18-cycle PCR with the universal primers M1SS and BC2_uni_R. Processing in the source paper ran as follows. Normalization of each sample was performed by random selection of 1 million high-quality reads, each carrying a distinct molecular identifier. Instead of being binned into consensus sequences, reads with shared molecular identifiers were discarded. MiTCR, with a Q25 quality threshold and the strictest error-elimination algorithm, was used for CDR3 identification, clonotype clustering and error correction. A nonparametric unseen species model using Euler transformation provided a lower-bound estimate of total TCR beta diversity. In TCRdb, the public reads were trimmed at Q25 with fastp and aligned with MiXCR, with productive beta chains retained. Rows with a matching CDR3 protein are joined into one entry that keeps the most common DNA and genes. TCRdb's processing, not the study's, gives the V and J calls here. For this sample the table gives some 760,000 distinct CDR3 sequences, of which around a quarter were detected only once. 9.4% of the sample comes from the top ten.

This sample also appeared in a second study, on T cells of mothers and their children. The second investigation adds: The donors were nine systemically healthy Caucasian individuals, made up of three mothers and their six children. cDNA synthesis used all of the extracted RNA, with about 1.5 ug of RNA in each 15 ul reaction. In the second PCR, the M1S primer introduced both the sample barcodes and 2-4 random nucleotides. Over 9.5 million TCR beta CDR3 reads were obtained for each mother, and some 3 million reads were obtained for each child. In both related and unrelated pairs, thymic selection shapes the output of TCR recombination in a similar way, with inherited differences having only a minor effect. Normalized repertoire overlap in related mother-child pairs was always slightly higher than in unrelated mother-child pairs, but the difference was never significant. Persistent microchimeric T cell clones were not detected, at a sensitivity of around 99 clones per million clonotypes. To look for features that set related mother-child pairs apart from unrelated individuals, the researchers ran deep NGS to compare the TCR beta repertoires of mothers and children. On average, the children were about 10 +/- 4 years old, while the mothers were about 37 +/- 4 years old. After adapters were ligated using NEBNext reagents, the libraries underwent 100+100 nt paired-end sequencing on an Illumina HiSeq 2000. To prevent cross-contamination, the mother and child libraries were prepared a month apart and were sequenced in separate runs. For each donor, somewhere between roughly 450,000 and 2,100,000 distinct TCR beta clonotypes were identified. Naive TCR beta clonotypes were estimated from low-frequency clonotypes matched to each donor's FACS-determined naive share, without sorting.

Sequenced input: blood. The receptor was derived from a boy between 10 and 17 years old in good health. Rearrangement joined TRBV7-3 to TRBJ2-5; the D gene cannot be resolved reliably. The CDR3 region has the sequence CASSLNGGQETQYF. The nucleotides read TGTGCCAGCAGTTTAAATGGTGGCCAAGAGACCCAGTACTTC.